One and the same sample provided the 28 T cell receptor beta chains below, sequenced in a study of neoadjuvant anti-PD-1 for oral cavity cancer. Profiled with immunoSEQ multiplex PCR; TCRdb holds only in-frame clones, not every one. The sample contains 15,000 to 20,000 clones, around 72% of which appear only once. The sequencing here drew on PBMCs, taken before nivolumab (anti-PD-1) treatment. These receptors were obtained from a person aged 40-85 years with oral cavity squamous cell carcinoma.

The chain employs TRBV5-5 and TRBJ2-2; D unclear. The CDR3 has 14 residues. Germline loops: CDR1 SGHKS, CDR2 YYEKEE (reference sequence). The ends were cut back, 3 bases at V and 1 base at J, with 7 bases in the middle. The CDR3 sequence is CASSSGQNTGELFF. Written as DNA, the CDR3 is TGTGCCAGCAGCTCGGGCCAGAACACCGGGGAGCTGTTTTTT.

This chain's CDR3 is CAWSVRIRAETQYF. DNA for the CDR3: TGTGCCTGGAGTGTAAGGATCAGGGCAGAGACCCAGTACTTC. The chain uses TRBV30 and TRBJ2-5, with TRBD1 as a possible D gene (5 bases). CDR1 is GTSNPN and CDR2 is SVGIG in the germline V gene (reference sequence). The CDR3 contains 14 residues. V was pared by 0 bases and J by 4 bases, with 12 bases between.

The rearrangement links TRBV19 to TRBJ2-7, with 9 bases identical to TRBD1. V was clipped by 5 bases and J by 2 bases; unmatched bases: 7. CDR1 and CDR2 from the germline V gene are LNHDA and SQIVND (reference sequence). This CDR3 is built from 15 residues. CDR3 DNA: TGTGCCAGTAGTCCACCCGGGACAGGGACCTACGAGCAGTACTTC. It translates to CASSPPGTGTYEQYF.

This clone was seen more than once but under ten times. J is TRBJ1-1 and V is TRBV28; D is ambiguous. Trimming shortened V by 6 bases and J by 0 bases, and 5 bases separated the two germline ends. The CDR3 totals 12 residues. CDR1 is MDHEN and CDR2 is SYDVKM in the germline V gene. The DNA of the CDR3 is TGTGCCAGCAGGGGTTTGAACACTGAAGCTTTCTTT. Encoded protein: CASRGLNTEAFF. Supplemented by reference TRBV28 and TRBJ1-1, the full variable domain reads DVKVTQSSRYLVKRTGEKVFLECVQDMDHENMFWYRQDPGLGLRLIYFSYDVKMKEKGDIPEGYSVSREKKERFSLILESASTNQTSMYLCASRGLNTEAFFGQGTRLTVV.

The rearrangement joins TRBV5-1 to TRBJ2-7; 9 bases map to TRBD1. The CDR3 contains 14 residues. Germline V lookup: CDR1 SGHRS, CDR2 YFSETQ. Trimming took 4 bases from V and 3 from J; bases not matched to a gene: 5. The CDR3, as DNA: TGCGCCAGCAGCCAGGGACAGGGAGTCTACGAGCAGTACTTC. It encodes CASSQGQGVYEQYF.

The chain uses TRBV2 and TRBJ1-4; D is perhaps TRBD1 (5 bases). This CDR3 region has 15 residues. Trimming removed 4 bases from V and 3 bases from J, with 12 bases in between. Germline CDR1 and CDR2: SNHLY and FYNNEI. The CDR3 is CASSVGGPANEKLFF. The CDR3 region has the DNA TGTGCCAGCAGTGTGGGGGGACCAGCTAATGAAAAACTGTTTTTT.

V and J are TRBV7-9 and TRBJ2-7; D not resolved. The CDR3 covers 14 residues. Germline loops: CDR1 SEHNR, CDR2 FQNEAQ (reference sequence). V lost 1 base and J lost 1, with 8 bases in between. As DNA, the CDR3 is TGTGCCAGCAGCTTAGACCCAACATCCTACGAGCAGTACTTC. Protein sequence: CASSLDPTSYEQYF.

The V and J genes are TRBV9 and TRBJ2-2; the D gene is possibly TRBD2 (5 bases). The V gene lost 0 bases and the J gene lost 6 bases, with 9 bases spanning the gap. This CDR3 is 14 amino acids long. CDR1 and CDR2 (germline): SGDLS, YYNGEE. The DNA for the CDR3 is TGTGCCAGCAGCGTAGCGGGGATCTCCGGGGAGCTGTTTTTT. Its protein is CASSVAGISGELFF.

CDR3 sequence: CAISESTYEQYF. CDR3 sequence (DNA): TGTGCCATCAGTGAGTCAACGTACGAGCAGTACTTC. The rearrangement uses TRBV10-3 and TRBJ2-7, with D hard to call. The germline V and J ends were trimmed by 0 bases and 4 bases, with 4 bases remaining between them. The V gene's germline CDR1 is ENHRY and CDR2 SYGVKD. This CDR3 is built from 12 residues.

The chain recombines TRBV4-1 with TRBJ2-5; weak D call: TRBD2 (6 bases). Germline CDR1 and CDR2: MGHRA and YSYEKL. This CDR3 has 16 amino acids. V lost 4 bases and J lost 4, with 19 bases in between. The CDR3 nucleotides read TGCGCCAGCAGCCCCCTCGGAGGGGCGTCCCCAGAGACCCAGTACTTC. This encodes CASSPLGGASPETQYF.

The chain uses TRBV6-6 and TRBJ1-2; no clear D. V shed 0 bases and J shed 1 base, with 12 bases lying between them. The CDR3 has 16 residues. Germline V gives CDR1 MNHNY, CDR2 SVGAGI (reference sequence). The CDR3 coding sequence is TGTGCCAGCAGTTACTCGAAGTTCGCAGATAACTATGGCTACACCTTC. This sequence encodes CASSYSKFADNYGYTF.

On this clone itself: One end of the junction varies from germline; a read error may be responsible. The rearrangement links TRBV7-7 to TRBJ2-7, with D tentatively TRBD2 (6 bases). Germline CDR1 reads SSHAT; CDR2 reads FNYEAQ (reference sequence). CDR3 length equals 15 residues. CDR3 amino acids: CASSLLPGDRYEQYF. DNA for the CDR3: TGTGCTAGCAGCTTACTTCCGGGGGATCGCTACGAGCAGTACTTC.

The J gene is TRBJ1-2, the V gene TRBV6-6, with D uncertain. Trimming left V 5 bases short and J 8 bases short, with 12 bases between. This CDR3 spans 12 amino acids. Per the germline V gene, CDR1 is MNHNY and CDR2 is SVGAGI (reference sequence). For the CDR3, the DNA is TGTGCCAGCAGTACTTCAGCCCAGGGCTACACCTTC. It translates to CASSTSAQGYTF.

V gene TRBV2 combines with J gene TRBJ1-1; the match to TRBD1 covers 8 bases. Germline assignment: CDR1 SNHLY and CDR2 FYNNEI. This CDR3 comprises 14 residues. V shed 6 bases and J 4 bases; nucleotides not matched to a gene: 7. DNA for the CDR3: TGTGCCAGCAGCGGACAGGGTCCGGCCACTGAAGCTTTCTTT. As protein: CASSGQGPATEAFF.

Only a few counts were recorded for this clone. The V and J genes are TRBV5-1 and TRBJ2-2, with D possibly matching TRBD1 (6 bases). The germline gives CDR1 SGHRS, CDR2 YFSETQ. Trimming cost V 5 bases and J 5 bases, with 10 bases left between them. The CDR3 length is 13 residues. CDR3 sequence: CASRPTGTGELFF. CDR3 coding DNA: TGCGCCAGCAGACCCACAGGGACCGGGGAGCTGTTTTTT.

This rearrangement joins TRBV5-6 to TRBJ1-5, with D tentatively TRBD1 (5 bases). V was cut by 3 bases and J by 7 bases, with 20 bases left in between. Germline CDR1 and CDR2: SGHDT and YYEEEE. The CDR3 runs 16 residues. CDR3 DNA: TGTGCCAGCAGCTCCTCCGGGACTAAGGGGCGGCAGCCCCAGCATTTT. Translated, it gives CASSSSGTKGRQPQHF.

Written as DNA, the CDR3 is TGTGCCACCGGGGGGGGCCTGGGGGAGACCCAGTACTTC. It yields the protein CATGGGLGETQYF. V gene TRBV10-3 combines with J gene TRBJ2-5, with TRBD2 matching over 8 bases. With 10 bases clipped from V and 5 bases from J, the junction kept 9 bases outside the gene matches. CDR3 length equals 13 residues. Per germline, CDR1 ENHRY and CDR2 SYGVKD.

The chain joins TRBV5-1 to TRBJ1-2; no definite D call. Germline-derived CDR1 and CDR2 are SGHRS and YFSETQ. Trimming removed 4 bases at V and 7 bases at J, with 14 bases between. The CDR3 length is 13 residues. CDR3 sequence (DNA): TGCGCCAGCAGCCCGCAAGGTAGGGCTGGCTACACCTTC. Its protein product is CASSPQGRAGYTF.

The chain couples TRBV27 to TRBJ2-7; the match to TRBD2 covers 7 bases. The CDR3 extends over 16 amino acids. With 5 bases clipped from V and 2 bases from J, the junction kept 12 bases outside the gene matches. Germline assignment: CDR1 MNHEY and CDR2 SMNVEV (reference sequence). The CDR3 spells CASSPSSSGGAYEQYF. For the CDR3, the DNA is TGTGCCAGCAGTCCTTCCTCTAGCGGAGGAGCCTACGAGCAGTACTTC.

The chain combines TRBV5-6 with TRBJ2-3, with D possibly matching TRBD2 (6 bases). Germline V gives CDR1 SGHDT, CDR2 YYEEEE. The CDR3 spans 15 residues. Trimming pared 5 bases from V and 2 bases from J, leaving 15 bases between. The CDR3 DNA reads as TGTGCCAGCAGTCCCGGGACTGCCTACACAGATACGCAGTATTTT. As protein: CASSPGTAYTDTQYF.

The chain couples TRBV2 to TRBJ1-4; possible D gene TRBD1, 5 bases. The germline gives CDR1 SNHLY, CDR2 FYNNEI. The CDR3 loop spans 15 amino acids. Between the trimmed V and J ends, which lost 6 bases and 4 bases, there was a span of 15 bases. CDR3 region: CASSLSGTGNEKLFF. CDR3 in DNA: TGTGCCAGCAGCCTTTCAGGGACCGGTAATGAAAAACTGTTTTTT.

The chain couples TRBV7-9 to TRBJ2-7; the D gene is possibly TRBD2 (5 bases). Germline V CDR1 and CDR2: SEHNR, FQNEAQ (reference sequence). This CDR3 has 15 amino acids. Trimming shortened V by 3 bases and J by 5 bases, and 17 bases separated the two germline ends. The chain's CDR3 is CASSFPGLEKDEQYF. The CDR3 coding sequence is TGTGCCAGCAGCTTTCCAGGACTTGAGAAGGACGAGCAGTACTTC.

This clone came up a few times. J is TRBJ2-7 and V is TRBV28, with 10 bases fitting TRBD1. Germline loops: CDR1 MDHEN, CDR2 SYDVKM. J lost 2 bases, V lost 7 bases, and 8 bases had no gene match. The CDR3 runs 15 residues. CDR3 coding DNA: TGTGCCAGCATTGTAGGACAGGGGGGAACCTACGAGCAGTACTTC. As protein: CASIVGQGGTYEQYF.

The V and J genes are TRBV7-8 and TRBJ2-7; D unresolved. V lost 5 bases, J lost 6 bases, and 20 bases lay in between. The CDR3 covers 15 residues. CDR1 is SGHVS and CDR2 is FQNEAQ in the germline V gene. CDR3 DNA sequence: TGTGCCAGCAGCATACCCGACTTTCCAAAGGGCGAGCAGTACTTC. Encoded protein: CASSIPDFPKGEQYF.

J is TRBJ2-7 and V is TRBV6-1, with 9 bases identical to TRBD2. Trimming cost V 2 bases and J 0 bases; bases outside gene matches: 2. The CDR3 is made up of 15 amino acids. Germline values: CDR1 MNHNS, CDR2 SASEGT. The CDR3 reads CASSESGRSSYEQYF. DNA for the CDR3: TGTGCCAGCAGTGAAAGCGGGAGGTCCTCCTACGAGCAGTACTTC.

The chain links TRBV9 to TRBJ1-4, with TRBD1 matching over 9 bases. With 4 bases clipped from V and 1 base from J, the junction kept 5 bases outside the gene matches. Germline V CDR1 and CDR2: SGDLS, YYNGEE. CDR3 length: 16 residues. The CDR3 DNA follows: TGTGCCAGCAGCTCCGGGACAGGGAGAACTAATGAAAAACTGTTTTTT. It encodes CASSSGTGRTNEKLFF.

The chain combines TRBV10-3 with TRBJ1-1; possible D gene TRBD1, 6 bases. The germline gives CDR1 ENHRY, CDR2 SYGVKD. V lost 6 bases to trimming and J lost 1 base, with 15 bases between them. This CDR3 contains 15 residues. CDR3 sequence (DNA): TGTGCCATCAGACCGAGACAGGACCAGAACACTGAAGCTTTCTTT. Translation gives CAIRPRQDQNTEAFF.

The rearrangement joins TRBV28 to TRBJ2-7, with a weak D call TRBD2 (5 bases). Germline CDR1 and CDR2: MDHEN and SYDVKM. CDR3 length: 14 amino acids. The germline V and J ends were trimmed by 5 bases and 2 bases, with 13 bases remaining between them. CDR3 sequence reads: CASSPGIIPYEQYF. The CDR3 DNA sequence: TGTGCCAGCAGTCCCGGGATCATTCCCTACGAGCAGTACTTC.